This T cell receptor beta chain was sequenced for a study of T-cell reconstitution after alpha-beta-depleted transplantation in children. During its preparation, the TCRbeta library received unique molecular identifiers. Using its own MiXCR run on the PCR reads, TCRdb lists one record per CDR3 protein. The top ten clones hold more than 2% of a sample with about 500,000 distinct CDR3 sequences, approximately 29% of them seen once. This clonotype was seen a few times. The sample was PBMCs from the stem cell graft donor, taken from the stem cell graft. The receptor was derived from a human donor who donated a stem cell graft to a child with aplastic anemia.

CDR3 nucleotide sequence: TGTGCCAGCAGCTTAGCCAGGGCCACTGAAGCTTTCTTT. Residues: CASSLARATEAFF. This chain connects TRBV7-9 to TRBJ1-1; D is possibly TRBD1 (5 bases). Germline values: CDR1 SEHNR, CDR2 FQNEAQ (reference sequence). The CDR3 consists of 13 residues. The V end lost 0 bases, the J end lost 4 bases, and 6 bases lay between the germline ends.